The clone carrying this T cell receptor (beta chain) appeared a few times. This sample was taken from a study of blood T cell repertoires in COVID-19. For the study at large: Sample material is recorded as cDNA or gDNA derived from T cells, B-cell-depleted T cells, or PBMCs.

Clinical history as reported by participants underpinned cohort assignment. Exposed participants came across a COVID-19 case within 2 weeks before study entry. The CDR3 runs 13 residues. Germline CDR1 SQVTM, CDR2 ANQGSEA. V was trimmed by 7 bases and J by 3 bases, leaving 15 bases between them. Profiling relied on immunoSEQ multiplex PCR, and the TCRdb table lists in-frame clones only, not all of them. The sample consists of over 200,000 clones, around nine tenths of them appearing once. What was sequenced was PBMCs or T cells enriched from blood (not recorded which). This rearrangement joins TRBV29-1 to TRBJ1-2; a possible D gene is TRBD1 (5 bases). The TCR sequence derives from a woman in her thirties who had been exposed to COVID-19. In DNA, the CDR3 is TGCAGCGACGTGACCAGGGTTGACTATGGCTACACCTTC. Amino acids: CSDVTRVDYGYTF.